This T cell receptor beta chain was observed in a study of cytomegalovirus exposure and HLA in healthy donors. Whole-study results and caveats: When a later analysis was performed, an Asian-associated ancestry cluster reportedly had fewer N-insertions than the approximately 690-donor mean.

On this clone itself: Its antigen is not identified.

Germline-derived CDR1 and CDR2 are MDHEN and SYDVKM. The CDR3 loop spans 15 amino acids. Trimming cost V 0 bases and J 3 bases, with 11 bases left between them. In the PCR, 60 Vbeta and 13 Jbeta primers were used. Data came from immunoSEQ multiplex PCR; TCRdb stores just in-frame clones and leaves some out. There are fewer than 150,000 clones in the sample; roughly 76% occur only once, and approximately 4% lies in the top ten. The sample consisted of PBMCs. The chain has TRBV28 and TRBJ1-1; D ambiguous. This clonotype was obtained from a man younger than 35 in good health and CMV-seronegative. This CDR3 is CASSLWPVSDTEAFF. CDR3 in DNA: TGTGCCAGCAGTTTATGGCCCGTTTCGGACACTGAAGCTTTCTTT.